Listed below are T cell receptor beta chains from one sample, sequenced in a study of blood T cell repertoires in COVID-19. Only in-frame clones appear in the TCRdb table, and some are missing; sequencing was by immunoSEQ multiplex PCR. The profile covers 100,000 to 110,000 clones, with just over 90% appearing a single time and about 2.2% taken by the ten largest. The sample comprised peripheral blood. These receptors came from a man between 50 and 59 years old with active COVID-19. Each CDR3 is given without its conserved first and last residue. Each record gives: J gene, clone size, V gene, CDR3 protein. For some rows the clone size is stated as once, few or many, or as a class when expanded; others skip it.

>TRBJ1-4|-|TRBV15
ATSRPPGDETNEKLF
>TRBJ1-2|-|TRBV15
ATSRQGISNYGYT
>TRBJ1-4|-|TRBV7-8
ASSHTGGVFEKLF
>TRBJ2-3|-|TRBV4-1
ASSQELAGLTDTQY
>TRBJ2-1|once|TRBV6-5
ASSYSWESSYNEQF
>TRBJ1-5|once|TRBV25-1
ASAGTGGNQPQH
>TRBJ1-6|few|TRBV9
ASSENRASNSPLH
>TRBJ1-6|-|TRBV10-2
ASIQGGAADSPLH
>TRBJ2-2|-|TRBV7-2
ASNHPRDRVTGELF
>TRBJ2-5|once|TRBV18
ASSESPGGVETQY
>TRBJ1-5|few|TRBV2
ASSEALRRAGQPQH
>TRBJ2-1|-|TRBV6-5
ASSYESGTIPHEQF
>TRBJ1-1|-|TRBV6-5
ATFRVMNTEAF
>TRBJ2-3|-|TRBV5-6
ASSPRGLRDTQY
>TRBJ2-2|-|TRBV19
ASSVSTVTGELF
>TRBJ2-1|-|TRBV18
ASSPRPPIRVAGVIIIYNEQF
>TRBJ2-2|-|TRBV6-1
ASSEAVSGGITGELF
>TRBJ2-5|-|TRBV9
ASSPGPGSGETQY
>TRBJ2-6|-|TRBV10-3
AIHEAGANVLT
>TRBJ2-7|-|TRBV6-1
ASSEEVTGFAYEQY
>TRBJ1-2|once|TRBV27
ASSLSRGPYGYT
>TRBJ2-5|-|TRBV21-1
ASSKGIPGQQETQY
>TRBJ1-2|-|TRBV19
AGGTGEGYGYT
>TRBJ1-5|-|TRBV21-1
ASSFGGLGPQH